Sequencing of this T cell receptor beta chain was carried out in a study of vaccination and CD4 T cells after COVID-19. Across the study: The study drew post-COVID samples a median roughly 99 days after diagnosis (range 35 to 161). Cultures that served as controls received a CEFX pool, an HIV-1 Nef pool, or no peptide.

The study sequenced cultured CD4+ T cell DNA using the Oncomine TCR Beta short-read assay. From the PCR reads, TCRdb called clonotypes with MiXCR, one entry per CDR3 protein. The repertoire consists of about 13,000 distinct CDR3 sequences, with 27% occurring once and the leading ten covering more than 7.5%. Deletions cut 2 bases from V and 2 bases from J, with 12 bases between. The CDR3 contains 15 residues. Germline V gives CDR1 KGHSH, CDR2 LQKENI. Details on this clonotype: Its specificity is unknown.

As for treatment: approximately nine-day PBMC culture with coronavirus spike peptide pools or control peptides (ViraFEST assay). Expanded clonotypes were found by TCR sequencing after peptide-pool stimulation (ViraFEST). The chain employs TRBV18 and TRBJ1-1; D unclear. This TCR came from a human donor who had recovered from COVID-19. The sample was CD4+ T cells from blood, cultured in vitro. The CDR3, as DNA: TGTGCCAGCTCACCATCCGTGACATCTAACACTGAAGCTTTCTTT. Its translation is CASSPSVTSNTEAFF.